The source of this T cell receptor beta chain is a study of blood T cell repertoires in COVID-19. Study information: The origin of the acute and convalescent COVID-19 samples was the United States, Italy and Spain. Sources were T cells, B-cell-depleted T cells, or PBMCs; the material itself was cDNA or gDNA.

This CDR3 region has 15 residues. Deletions cut 5 bases from V and 4 bases from J, with 17 bases between. Germline V gene data show CDR1 as SEHNR and CDR2 as FQNEAQ (reference sequence). In the study's own analysis: Amplification of reference gene primers provided the estimated nucleated cell counts. Measured with immunoSEQ multiplex PCR; TCRdb has only the in-frame clones, and not every one. The V and J calls and clone size are taken from that table; D and trimming were inferred from the DNA. The sample includes roughly 240,000 clones, roughly nine tenths seen only once; the top ten take 1.5% to 2%.

The clonotype originates from a woman aged 55-70 years who had recovered from COVID-19. The material sequenced was peripheral blood. V and J are TRBV7-9 and TRBJ1-2, with a possible D match to TRBD1 (6 bases). The CDR3 region has the DNA TGTGCCAGCAGCCCTGGCGGGGGCGGAAGCTATGGCTACACCTTC. It is translated as CASSPGGGGSYGYTF.